The 16 T cell receptor beta chains reported below all come from one sample, sequenced in a study of CD8 T cells in ankylosing spondylitis. Antigen specificity for these receptors is unknown. TCRdb ran MiXCR on the 5' RACE reads and lists one entry per CDR3 protein. The sample lists about 700,000 distinct CDR3 sequences; around 20% were seen once. The study, taken as a whole, reports: Among TCR beta sequences, a motif of under ten highly homologous variants appeared characteristic of ankylosing spondylitis blood.

The sample taken for sequencing was blood, either unsorted or a sorted T cell fraction (not recorded which). The source of these receptors is a male donor with ankylosing spondylitis.

The J gene is TRBJ2-3, the V gene TRBV25-1, with D perhaps matching TRBD1 (6 bases). Germline CDR1 and CDR2: MGHDK and SYGVNS. Trimming cost V 3 bases and J 3 bases, with 10 bases left between them. The CDR3 has 14 residues. Here the CDR3 DNA reads TGTGCCAGCAGTGACCTCCAGGGGACAGATACGCAGTATTTT. This gives the protein CASSDLQGTDTQYF.

J is TRBJ2-5 and V is TRBV20-1, with D tentatively TRBD1 or TRBD2 (5 bases each). In germline, CDR1 is DFQATT, CDR2 SNEGSKA (reference sequence). Trimming cost V 3 bases and J 5 bases, with 7 bases left between them. This CDR3 is built from 11 residues. In nucleotides, the CDR3 is TGCAGTGCTAGTTGGGGGGAGACCCAGTACTTC. This encodes CSASWGETQYF.

This chain uses TRBV6-1 with TRBJ1-1, with D tentatively TRBD1 (5 bases). Between the trimmed V and J ends, which lost 5 bases and 2 bases, there was a span of 12 bases. The CDR3 consists of 14 residues. Germline lookup yields CDR1 MNHNS and CDR2 SASEGT. CDR3 in amino acids: CASSTQTANTEAFF. The CDR3 DNA sequence: TGTGCCAGCAGTACCCAGACAGCAAACACTGAAGCTTTCTTT.

As regards this clonotype: This is likely a read error, given that the CDR3 carries no conserved phenylalanine or tryptophan at its end. The CDR3 region is CASSSGPGYGDNEQFL. The CDR3 coding sequence is TGTGCCAGCAGCTCCGGCCCCGGGTATGGGGACAATGAGCAGTTCCTC. The chain links TRBV11-2 to TRBJ2-1; D uncertain. The CDR3 contains 16 residues. Germline V lookup: CDR1 SGHAT, CDR2 FQNNGV. V lost 4 bases to trimming and J lost 5 bases, with 18 bases between them.

The chain has TRBV11-2 and TRBJ2-3, with TRBD2 identical over 11 bases. Germline-derived CDR1 and CDR2 are SGHAT and FQNNGV. V lost 5 bases to trimming and J lost 2 bases; unmatched junction nucleotides: 12. This CDR3 is built from 18 residues. For the CDR3, the DNA is TGTGCCAGCAGCCGGGGACAGATTAGCGGGGGGGCCACAGATACGCAGTATTTT. This gives the protein CASSRGQISGGATDTQYF.

In its sample, this clonotype was seen a few times. The J gene is TRBJ2-5, the V gene TRBV4-1, with D perhaps TRBD1 (6 bases). The CDR3 covers 15 residues. Trimming shortened V by 4 bases and J by 3 bases, and 15 bases separated the two germline ends. The germline V gene has CDR1 MGHRA and CDR2 YSYEKL. CDR3 sequence reads: CASSLSGTRKETQYF. The CDR3 nucleotides read TGCGCCAGCAGCCTATCCGGGACACGTAAAGAGACCCAGTACTTC.

This chain links TRBV4-1 with TRBJ2-5, with D possibly TRBD1 on 6 matching bases. V was pared by 1 base and J by 5 bases, with 14 bases between. The CDR3 spans 15 residues. Germline-derived CDR1 and CDR2 are MGHRA and YSYEKL. The CDR3 loop is CASSQGQGRGETQYF. The CDR3 DNA reads as TGCGCCAGCAGCCAAGGTCAGGGGCGCGGGGAGACCCAGTACTTC.

V and J are TRBV5-6 and TRBJ1-3; D gene uncertain. CDR1 is SGHDT, CDR2 YYEEEE, per germline. The CDR3 is made up of 16 amino acids. V was trimmed by 0 bases and J by 2 bases, leaving 12 bases between them. CDR3 nucleotide sequence: TGTGCCAGCAGCTTGGGGACCCGGCCCCCTGGAAACACCATATATTTT. As protein: CASSLGTRPPGNTIYF. The entire variable domain, with the rest obtained from reference TRBV5-6 and TRBJ1-3, is as follows: DAGVTQSPTHLIKTRGQQVTLRCSPKSGHDTVSWYQQALGQGPQFIFQYYEEEERQRGNFPDRFSGHQFPNYSSELNVNALLLGDSALYLCASSLGTRPPGNTIYFGEGSWLTVV.

The V call is TRBV18, the J call TRBJ2-7, with D hard to call. Trimming removed 1 base from V and 3 bases from J, with 10 bases in between. Germline CDR1 reads KGHSH; CDR2 reads LQKENI. The CDR3 runs to 14 residues. CDR3 sequence (DNA): TGTGCCAGCTCACCACAGGTTCCCTTCTACGAGCAGTACTTC. The encoded protein is CASSPQVPFYEQYF.

The V call is TRBV6-5, the J call TRBJ2-2; unclear D gene. CDR1 and CDR2 (germline): MNHEY, SVGAGI. The CDR3 has 15 amino acids. The ends were cut back, 0 bases at V and 0 bases at J, with 5 bases in the middle. CDR3 protein: CASSYSGPNTGELFF. The CDR3 bases are TGTGCCAGCAGTTACTCGGGCCCGAACACCGGGGAGCTGTTTTTT.

This clonotype was found many times. Written as DNA, the CDR3 is TGCGCCAGCAGCTTGGTGGGACAGTCATACAATGAGCAGTTCTTC. It translates to CASSLVGQSYNEQFF. This chain joins TRBV5-1 and TRBJ2-1, with 7 nucleotides matching TRBD1. The CDR3 totals 15 residues. The V and J ends lost 0 bases and 4 bases, in that order; junction bases with no gene match: 4. Germline V gene data show CDR1 as SGHRS and CDR2 as YFSETQ.

The V gene is TRBV14, the J gene TRBJ2-3; D might be TRBD2 (6 bases). CDR3 size: 16 residues. V lost 0 bases, J lost 3 bases, and 13 bases lay in between. CDR1 and CDR2 (germline): SGHDN, FVKESK. Here the CDR3 DNA reads TGTGCCAGCAGCCAAGATCGGGGGACTCTGACAGATACGCAGTATTTT. It yields the protein CASSQDRGTLTDTQYF.

This clonotype was found a few times. The chain combines TRBV20-1 with TRBJ2-7; TRBD2 matches at 8 bases. CDR3 length: 15 residues. The V gene's germline CDR1 is DFQATT and CDR2 SNEGSKA (reference sequence). Trimming took 3 bases from V and 0 from J; bases not matched to a gene: 7. The chain's CDR3 is CSASISGASSYEQYF. The CDR3 DNA is TGCAGTGCTAGTATTAGCGGGGCCAGCTCCTACGAGCAGTACTTC.

This clonotype was seen more than once but under ten times. The chain links TRBV20-1 to TRBJ1-5; the D gene is possibly TRBD1 (5 bases). V lost 1 base to trimming and J lost 5 bases, with 12 bases between them. This CDR3 comprises 14 residues. Germline V lookup: CDR1 DFQATT, CDR2 SNEGSKA (reference sequence). CDR3 sequence (DNA): TGCAGTGCTAGAGTTAAAGGAGGGGATCAGCCCCAGCATTTT. Translated: CSARVKGGDQPQHF.

This clonotype was counted only a few times. This rearrangement joins TRBV20-1 to TRBJ1-1; no clear D gene. V lost 5 bases, J lost 4 bases, and 11 bases lay in between. The CDR3 spans 12 residues. The germline gives CDR1 DFQATT, CDR2 SNEGSKA (reference sequence). This chain's CDR3 is CSAFSQTTEAFF. In DNA form, the CDR3 reads TGCAGTGCTTTCTCACAGACCACTGAAGCTTTCTTT.

This clonotype was observed a handful of times. The V call is TRBV5-5, the J call TRBJ2-1; D uncertain. The germline gives CDR1 SGHKS, CDR2 YYEKEE (reference sequence). Trimming left V 4 bases short and J 2 bases short, with 10 bases between. There are 14 residues in the CDR3. The DNA of the CDR3 is TGTGCCAGCAGCATAAGGAACACCTACAATGAGCAGTTCTTC. It is translated as CASSIRNTYNEQFF.